Sequencing of this T cell receptor beta chain was carried out in a study of CD8+ T cells in alopecia areata. Study-wide results and limits: Among the top 100, expanded CD8+ clones were significantly decreased by tofacitinib, as was scalp clonality.

Isolated RNA was reverse transcribed into cDNA used as the sequencing template. Here immunoSEQ multiplex PCR was the method, and the copy in TCRdb shows in-frame clones only, minus some. Seen here are about 110,000 clones, 84% observed once, and the top ten hold 20% to 25%. Details on this clone: Its antigen is as yet unknown.

V lost 3 bases and J lost 5; bases outside the gene matches: 5. This CDR3 is 15 amino acids long. Germline V CDR1 and CDR2: ENHRY, SYGVKD. Treatment here: oral pan-JAK inhibitor, 5-10 mg twice daily. The V call is TRBV10-3, the J call TRBJ2-1; 9 bases map to TRBD2. This TCR was sampled from a human donor with alopecia areata. Source: CD8+ T cells sorted from blood, taken at week 24, from a patient treated with tofacitinib. CDR3 DNA: TGTGCCATCAGTGACGAAGCGGGGGGAAACAATGAGCAGTTCTTC. Translating gives CAISDEAGGNNEQFF.